This T cell receptor beta chain came from a study of control samples from healthy donors and cancer patients. V was cut by 5 bases and J by 10 bases, with 9 bases left in between. The CDR3 contains 11 residues. TCRdb keeps only in-frame clones here, not all; method: immunoSEQ multiplex PCR. The sample consists of tens of thousands of clones, approximately 78% of them appearing once. In this sample, this clone turned up a few times. The chain uses TRBV12-3 or TRBV12-4 and TRBJ2-1; the D is unclear. This TCR was recovered from a woman aged 60 to 75 in good health. Source material: blood. CDR3 sequence reads: CASSPNWEQFF. Written as DNA, the CDR3 is TGTGCCAGCAGTCCTAACTGGGAGCAGTTCTTC.